These T cell receptor beta chains were read from a single sample in a study of cytomegalovirus exposure and HLA in healthy donors. Method: immunoSEQ multiplex PCR; TCRdb's copy keeps in-frame clones and lacks some. The data contain some 120,000 clones, around 84% of them seen just once; the ten biggest clones take up approximately 3%. The source material was PBMCs. The source of these receptors is a woman aged 18-29 years in good health and CMV-seropositive. Each CDR3 is given with its conserved first and last residue. The D gene is left open where the match is weak. The size field is filled for only some rows; it gives once, few, many or a size class.

j_gene,len,d_gene,abundance,v_gene,CDR3nt,CDR3aa
TRBJ2-7,12,-,-,TRBV18,TGTGCCAGCTCGGCAGGGAGGAGCGAGCAGTACTTC,CASSAGRSEQYF
TRBJ1-2,14,-,-,TRBV10-3,TGTGCCAACAGCCAAACTGTAGACACCTATGGCTACACCTTC,CANSQTVDTYGYTF
TRBJ2-5,16,TRBD2,-,TRBV7-9,TGTGCCAGCAGCTTATCACAGCGGGGGGGCAAGGAGACCCAGTACTTC,CASSLSQRGGKETQYF
TRBJ2-7,15,TRBD2,-,TRBV11-2,TGTGCCAGCAGCTTGGGGACTAGCGGTTACTACGAGCAGTACTTC,CASSLGTSGYYEQYF
TRBJ1-5,15,-,-,TRBV28,TGTGCCAGCAGTCTTGAACAGGGAAGCAATCAGCCCCAGCATTTT,CASSLEQGSNQPQHF
TRBJ2-3,13,-,-,TRBV7-8,TGTGCCAGCAGCGACGAGGCGACAGATACGCAGTATTTT,CASSDEATDTQYF
TRBJ2-5,16,-,-,TRBV7-9,TGTTCCAGCAGTCTCCGGACAGTAGCTTTACAAGAGACCCAGTACTTC,CSSSLRTVALQETQYF
TRBJ1-6,16,TRBD1,-,TRBV6-5,TGTGCCAGCAGTTACGGCGGGACAGGGGCGAGTTCACCCCTCCACTTT,CASSYGGTGASSPLHF
TRBJ2-1,15,-,-,TRBV9,TGTGCCAGCAGTACCGGGGACAATCCCTACAATGAGCAGTTCTTC,CASSTGDNPYNEQFF
TRBJ1-6,18,-,-,TRBV6-1,TGTGCCAGCAGTGAAGCTTTCCTAGGTAGCTCCTATAATTCACCCCTCCACTTT,CASSEAFLGSSYNSPLHF
TRBJ2-7,18,TRBD2,once,TRBV7-9,TGTGCCAGCAGCTTAGAAGTGGGTCGGCGGGGGGGCTCTTACGAGCAGTACTTC,CASSLEVGRRGGSYEQYF
TRBJ2-7,13,TRBD1,-,TRBV2,TGTGCCAGCGGACAGGGGTCAGGGGGCGAGCAGTACTTC,CASGQGSGGEQYF
TRBJ2-1,14,TRBD2,few,TRBV7-7,TGTGCCAGCAGCTTAACGGGGGGGAGCAATGAGCAGTTCTTC,CASSLTGGSNEQFF
TRBJ1-3,15,TRBD1,-,TRBV6-1,TGTGCCAGCAGTGATTGGGACAGGGCTGGAAACACCATATATTTT,CASSDWDRAGNTIYF
TRBJ2-2,15,-,-,TRBV9,TGTGCCAGCAGCGTGGGAGGATCGAACACCGGGGAGCTGTTTTTT,CASSVGGSNTGELFF
TRBJ2-3,13,TRBD2,-,TRBV29-1,TGCAGCGCACGACTAGCGGGGGCAGATACGCAGTATTTT,CSARLAGADTQYF
TRBJ1-1,12,-,-,TRBV6-1,TGTGCCAGCAGTGAGAGGCGCGCTGAAGCTTTCTTT,CASSERRAEAFF
TRBJ1-1,14,-,-,TRBV7-9,TGTGCCAGCAGCCTCAAGGAGGGGACCACTGAAGCTTTCTTT,CASSLKEGTTEAFF
TRBJ2-1,16,-,-,TRBV7-2,TGTGCCAGCAGCTTAAGTCCACTAGCCGCCTACAATGAGCAGTTCTTC,CASSLSPLAAYNEQFF
TRBJ1-4,15,-,-,TRBV10-3,TGTGCCATCAGTGAACAGGGTGGTTCTAATGAAAAACTGTTTTTT,CAISEQGGSNEKLFF
TRBJ1-1,14,-,-,TRBV5-5,TGTGCCAGCAGCTTGGTGGGGAGGGCCACTGAAGCTTTCTTT,CASSLVGRATEAFF
TRBJ2-7,13,-,-,TRBV19,TGTGCCAGTAGTCCCGCGACAGTCTACGAGCAGTACTTC,CASSPATVYEQYF
TRBJ1-5,15,TRBD1,-,TRBV19,TGTGCCAGTACCAGGGACAGGGATAGCAATCAGCCCCAGCATTTT,CASTRDRDSNQPQHF
TRBJ1-1,15,TRBD1,-,TRBV13,TGTGCCAGCGGGGACAGGGGGTTTCAGAACACTGAAGCTTTCTTT,CASGDRGFQNTEAFF
TRBJ2-3,15,TRBD2,-,TRBV6-4,TGTGCCAGCAGTGCCAGCGGGGGTTCCACAGATACGCAGTATTTT,CASSASGGSTDTQYF
TRBJ1-5,14,TRBD1,-,TRBV28,TGTGCCAGCATCGGACAGGGGGTCTATCAGCCCCAGCATTTT,CASIGQGVYQPQHF
TRBJ1-5,14,TRBD1,-,TRBV6-1,TGTGCCAGCAGTTTATACAGGGGTGATCAGCCCCAGCATTTT,CASSLYRGDQPQHF
TRBJ1-2,16,-,-,TRBV13,TGTGCCAGCAGCCCAGGGCCGGCGGGAGGAAACTATGGCTACACCTTC,CASSPGPAGGNYGYTF
TRBJ2-2,15,-,-,TRBV5-6,TGTGCCAGCAGCTTGGTAGGGGTTGACACCGGGGAGCTGTTTTTT,CASSLVGVDTGELFF
TRBJ2-3,16,TRBD2,-,TRBV27,TGTGCCAGCAGTTCGGCCGGGGGGGCCCTAACAGATACGCAGTATTTT,CASSSAGGALTDTQYF
TRBJ2-2,14,-,-,TRBV5-1,TGCGCCAGCAGCCACAGAGGGGGGGCCGGGGAGCTGTTTTTT,CASSHRGGAGELFF
TRBJ2-1,18,-,-,TRBV9,TGTGCCAGCAGCGTAGAGGGGTGGATTGCCGCGTCCTACAATGAGCAGTTCTTC,CASSVEGWIAASYNEQFF
TRBJ2-5,15,TRBD2,-,TRBV23-1,TGCGCCAGCAGCCGCACCGGGACTAGCCTAGAGACCCAGTACTTC,CASSRTGTSLETQYF
TRBJ2-2,15,TRBD2,-,TRBV7-9,TGTGCCAGCAGCTTCGGGGGGGCGAACACCGGGGAGCTGTTTTTT,CASSFGGANTGELFF
TRBJ2-1,12,-,-,TRBV7-2,TGTGCCAGCAGCTCCGTTAATGTCGAGCAGTTCTTC,CASSSVNVEQFF
TRBJ1-1,13,TRBD1,-,TRBV6-5,TGTGCCAGCAGTTACTCAGTACAGGGGAAAGCTTTCTTT,CASSYSVQGKAFF
TRBJ1-3,17,-,few,TRBV19,TGTGCCAGTAGTATTGGCAGTACTACAATCTCTGGAAACACCATATATTTT,CASSIGSTTISGNTIYF
TRBJ2-5,16,TRBD2,-,TRBV28,TGTGCCAGCAGTTGGCCGAGACTAGCGGGGTCAGAGACCCAGTACTTC,CASSWPRLAGSETQYF
TRBJ2-3,15,-,-,TRBV25-1,TGTGCCAGCAGTGTCAGGGGCACACGCACAGATACGCAGTATTTT,CASSVRGTRTDTQYF
TRBJ1-6,17,TRBD1,-,TRBV5-4,TGTGCCAGCAGCTCTCCCGGGGGGGACAGAGTTAATTCACCCCTCCACTTT,CASSSPGGDRVNSPLHF
TRBJ2-7,13,TRBD1,-,TRBV27,TGTGCCAGCAGTCAGGGGGTCACCTACGAGCAGTACTTC,CASSQGVTYEQYF
TRBJ1-5,15,-,-,TRBV28,TGTGCCAGCGCCTTACAGGGCATGGGCAATCAGCCCCAGCATTTT,CASALQGMGNQPQHF
TRBJ2-4,16,TRBD1,-,TRBV5-6,TGTGCCAGCAGCTTGGTGGGACAGGGGGCCTCAAACATTCAGTACTTC,CASSLVGQGASNIQYF
TRBJ1-1,14,-,-,TRBV2,TGTGCCAGCAGTCCAAGGGGGGGGAACACTGAAGCTTTCTTT,CASSPRGGNTEAFF